The sample holds many counts of the clone carrying this TCR beta chain. Its specificity is unknown. This record belongs to a study of T-cell reconstitution after alpha-beta-depleted transplantation in children. During its preparation, the TCRbeta library received unique molecular identifiers. TCRdb reprocessed the PCR reads via MiXCR and lists one record per CDR3 protein. The sample shows 100,000 or so distinct CDR3 sequences, 6% to 9% of them seen only once. The study, taken as a whole, reports: One year after transplant, T-cell counts and diversity came mostly from newly produced T cells. Roughly two months post-transplant, alpha-beta T cells reportedly originated from several hundred graft clones that had expanded.

With 5 bases removed from V and 5 bases from J, the gap between germline ends came to 15 bases. The CDR3 extends over 14 amino acids. From germline, CDR1 is SGHTA and CDR2 FQGNSA. The rearrangement joins TRBV7-2 to TRBJ1-1; D is unresolved. The clonotype was recovered from a boy aged 2-9 years with acute lymphoblastic leukemia, due to receive a stem cell transplant. The source was PBMCs, collected before TCRalphabeta/CD19-depleted stem cell transplant. The CDR3 reads CASSPTWGLTEAFF. In DNA form, the CDR3 reads TGTGCCAGCAGCCCAACTTGGGGTTTGACTGAAGCTTTCTTT.